These 15 T cell receptor beta chains originate from one sample sequenced in a study of molecular identifiers for immune sequencing clone quantification. TCRdb recomputed calls from the PCR reads with MiXCR, one row per CDR3 protein. In the table there are roughly 300,000 distinct CDR3 sequences, 24% of which are singletons. The sequencing input was naive CD8+ T cells from blood, with Jurkat cell RNA spiked in. The subset: FACS-sorted CD8+CD4-CCR7+CD45RA+ naive T cells. These receptors came from a human donor in good health. Some libraries in this study had Jurkat cell RNA spiked in.

V is TRBV18 and J is TRBJ2-1; 8 bases line up with TRBD1. CDR3 length: 15 amino acids. Unmatched junction bases numbered 9, after V lost 3 bases and J lost 8 bases. Germline CDR1 is KGHSH and CDR2 is LQKENI. CDR3 coding DNA: TGTGCCAGCTCACCCGCTCCAGACAGGGGAGATGAGCAGTTCTTC. Protein sequence: CASSPAPDRGDEQFF. Drawing the rest from reference TRBV18 and TRBJ2-1, the complete variable domain is NAGVMQNPRHLVRRRGQEARLRCSPMKGHSHVYWYRQLPEEGLKFMVYLQKENIIDESGMPKERFSAEFPKEGPSILRIQQVVRGDSAAYFCASSPAPDRGDEQFFGPGTRLTVL.

The chain combines TRBV30 with TRBJ2-7; the D gene is possibly TRBD1 (5 bases). Looked up from germline, CDR1 is GTSNPN and CDR2 is SVGIG (reference sequence). V lost 0 bases and J lost 2, with 11 bases in between. This CDR3 has 14 residues. The CDR3 DNA reads TGTGCCTGGAGTGTACGACAGCAGGCCTACGAGCAGTACTTC. Residues: CAWSVRQQAYEQYF. Drawing the rest from reference TRBV30 and TRBJ2-7, the complete variable domain is SQTIHQWPATLVQPVGSPLSLECTVEGTSNPNLYWYRQAAGRGLQLLFYSVGIGQISSEVPQNLSASRPQDRQFILSSKKLLLSDSGFYLCAWSVRQQAYEQYFGPGTRLTVT.

About this clonotype: A much bigger clone sits one base away, suggesting this may be a read error. V gene TRBV7-9 combines with J gene TRBJ1-5; 7 bases are shared with TRBD1. The CDR3 has 16 residues. Germline V gives CDR1 SEHNR, CDR2 FQNEAQ (reference sequence). This CDR3 is CASSSSQGRLNQPRHF. Here the CDR3 DNA reads TGTGCCAGCAGCTCCTCACAGGGGAGGCTCAATCAGCCCCGGCATTTT.

This clonotype was found many times. The CDR3 DNA is TGCAGTGCTAGAGATTTAAACAGATACTCCTACGAGCAGTACTTC. Translated: CSARDLNRYSYEQYF. The chain links TRBV20-1 to TRBJ2-7; D gene uncertain. V lost 0 bases and J 0 bases, leaving 12 bases between the germline ends. The CDR3 is 15 residues long. Germline V CDR1 and CDR2: DFQATT, SNEGSKA (reference sequence).

This clonotype was counted a single time. Being one base from a much bigger clone, this may be a read error. The rearrangement links TRBV29-1 to TRBJ2-5; D is unclear. Per the germline V gene, CDR1 is SQVTM and CDR2 is ANQGSEA. V was trimmed by 1 base and J by 5 bases, leaving 14 bases between them. There are 14 residues in the CDR3. CDR3 DNA sequence: TGCAGCGTTGAAGCGCCAGGTTGGGCTGAGACCCAGTACTTC. This sequence encodes CSVEAPGWAETQYF. The whole variable domain, filled in from reference TRBV29-1 and TRBJ2-5, reads SAVISQKPSRDICQRGTSLTIQCQVDSQVTMMFWYRQQPGQSLTLIATANQGSEATYESGFVIDKFPISRPNLTFSTLTVSNMSPEDSSIYLCSVEAPGWAETQYFGPGTRLLVL.

In its sample, this clonotype was seen many times. This chain joins TRBV20-1 and TRBJ2-7; perhaps TRBD2 as D (6 bases). Trimming shortened V by 3 bases and J by 0 bases, and 15 bases separated the two germline ends. CDR1 and CDR2 from the germline V gene are DFQATT and SNEGSKA (reference sequence). This CDR3 spans 15 amino acids. The CDR3 reads CSARDERALSYEQYF. For the CDR3, the DNA is TGCAGTGCTAGGGACGAGCGGGCCCTCTCCTACGAGCAGTACTTC.

As for this clonotype: Possible read error: a much larger clone is one base away. The final CDR3 position lacks the conserved phenylalanine or tryptophan, pointing to a likely read error. This chain links TRBV20-1 with TRBJ2-7; 7 bases fit TRBD2. The J segment lost 6 bases and the V segment lost 3 bases, leaving 8 bases of the junction unmatched. The CDR3 consists of 13 residues. Looked up from germline, CDR1 is DFQATT and CDR2 is SNEGSKA (reference sequence). The CDR3 DNA reads as TGCAGTGCTAGTGACGGACTAGAAGTCGAGCAGTACCTC. Translation: CSASDGLEVEQYL.

This clonotype has a count of ten or more. The chain is built from TRBV6-5 and TRBJ1-5, with D perhaps TRBD1 (5 bases). Per germline, CDR1 MNHEY and CDR2 SVGAGI. The CDR3 sequence is 11 residues long. Deletions cut 4 bases from V and 9 bases from J, with 7 bases between. CDR3 sequence: CASSSGGPQHF. In DNA form, the CDR3 reads TGTGCCAGCAGTTCTGGGGGGCCCCAGCATTTT.

This clonotype was seen only a few times. The chain is built from TRBV11-3 and TRBJ2-2; 10 positions agree with TRBD2. V dropped 3 bases and J dropped 6; count of bases not matched to a gene: 4. CDR1 and CDR2 (germline): SGHNT, YENEEA. CDR3 length equals 15 residues. CDR3: CASSFISGGAGELFF. The CDR3 region has the DNA TGTGCCAGCAGCTTCATCAGCGGGGGGGCCGGGGAGCTGTTTTTT.

This clonotype appeared a few times. This chain uses TRBV27 with TRBJ2-3; 9 bases fit TRBD2. V was clipped by 6 bases and J by 6 bases; unmatched bases: 13. The CDR3 consists of 16 residues. From germline, CDR1 is MNHEY and CDR2 SMNVEV (reference sequence). The CDR3 DNA reads as TGTGCCAGCAGCCCCGGGACTAGCATTTCATTTGATACGCAGTATTTT. The encoded protein is CASSPGTSISFDTQYF.

This clonotype showed up just a few times. The rearrangement uses TRBV18 and TRBJ2-7; TRBD1 aligns across 9 bases. With 3 bases clipped from V and 1 base from J, the junction kept 7 bases outside the gene matches. The CDR3 loop spans 16 amino acids. Germline V gene lookup returns CDR1 KGHSH and CDR2 LQKENI. The CDR3 sequence: CASSPYRTGASYEQYF. In DNA form, the CDR3 reads TGTGCCAGCTCACCCTACCGGACAGGGGCTTCCTACGAGCAGTACTTC.

This clonotype was recorded a few times. The chain links TRBV3-1 to TRBJ2-3; D gene uncertain. Trimming removed 0 bases from V and 2 bases from J, with 12 bases in between. CDR1 and CDR2 from the germline V gene are LGHDT and YNNKEL (reference sequence). This CDR3 is 16 amino acids long. This chain's CDR3 is CASSQEVRAVTDTQYF. The DNA for the CDR3 is TGTGCCAGCAGCCAAGAAGTTAGGGCCGTCACAGATACGCAGTATTTT.

The chain employs TRBV9 and TRBJ1-4, with 7 bases aligning to TRBD1. The CDR3 sequence is 16 residues long. Trimming cost V 0 bases and J 3 bases; bases outside gene matches: 5. The germline CDR1 and CDR2 sequences are SGDLS and YYNGEE. In nucleotides, the CDR3 is TGTGCCAGCAGCGTAGAGGGGGACAGCCCTAATGAAAAACTGTTTTTT. Protein product: CASSVEGDSPNEKLFF.

The V gene is TRBV12-3 or TRBV12-4, the J gene TRBJ1-1, with a tentative D call TRBD1 (6 bases). The length of the CDR3 is 22 residues. Trimming stripped 6 bases from V and 1 base from J, with 36 bases between. The CDR3: CASRLPTFSGARTVSENTEAFF. CDR3 nucleotides: TGTGCCAGCAGGCTACCAACCTTTTCTGGGGCTAGGACAGTGTCAGAGAACACTGAAGCTTTCTTT.

The chain combines TRBV10-3 with TRBJ2-7, with D unclear. V dropped 2 bases and J dropped 5 bases, with 7 bases sitting between them. The CDR3 runs to 12 residues. From germline, CDR1 is ENHRY and CDR2 SYGVKD. In DNA form, the CDR3 reads TGTGCCATCAGTGAGAACTCGAACGAGCAGTACTTC. Translated, it gives CAISENSNEQYF.